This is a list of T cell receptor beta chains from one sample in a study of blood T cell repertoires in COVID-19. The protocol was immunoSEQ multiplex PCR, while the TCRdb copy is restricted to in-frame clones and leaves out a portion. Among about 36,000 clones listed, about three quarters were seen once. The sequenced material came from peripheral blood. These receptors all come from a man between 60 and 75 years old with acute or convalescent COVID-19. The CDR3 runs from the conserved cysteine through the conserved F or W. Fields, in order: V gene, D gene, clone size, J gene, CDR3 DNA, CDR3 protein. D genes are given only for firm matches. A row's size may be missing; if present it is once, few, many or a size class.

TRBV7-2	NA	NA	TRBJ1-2	TGTGCCAGCAGCTCCCCAGGATATGGCTACACCTTC	CASSSPGYGYTF
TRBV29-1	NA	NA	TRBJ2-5	TGCAGCGTTGCCCCTACGGAGACCCAGTACTTC	CSVAPTETQYF
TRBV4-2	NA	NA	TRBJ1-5	TGTGCCAGCAGCCAAGACTCGGGGGGTCAGCCCCAGCATTTT	CASSQDSGGQPQHF
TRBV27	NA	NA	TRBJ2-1	TGTGCCAGCCAGTCTGGCCCCTACAATGAGCAGTTCTTC	CASQSGPYNEQFF
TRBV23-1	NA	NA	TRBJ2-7	TGCGCCAGCAGGCGCAGGGTTTACGAGCAGTACTTC	CASRRRVYEQYF
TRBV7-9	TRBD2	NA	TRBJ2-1	TGTGCCAGCAGCTTCAAGCGGGAGAGCTCCTACAATGAGCAGTTCTTC	CASSFKRESSYNEQFF
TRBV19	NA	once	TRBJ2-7	TGTGCCTCAGGAGGGGGGGGTCGGTACGAGCAGTACTTC	CASGGGGRYEQYF
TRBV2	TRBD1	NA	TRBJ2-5	TGTGCCAGCAGTGAAGCGGGGACAGGGAGTGGGGAGACCCAGTACTTC	CASSEAGTGSGETQYF
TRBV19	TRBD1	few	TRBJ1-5	TGTGCCAGTAGTAAAGGGACAGACTATCAGCCCCAGCATTTT	CASSKGTDYQPQHF
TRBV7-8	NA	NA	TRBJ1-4	TGTGCCAGCAGCCACCAAGAGGGGGAACTGTTTTTT	CASSHQEGELFF
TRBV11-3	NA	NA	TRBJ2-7	TGTGCCAGCAGCTTACAATCCGGGAGCTCCTACGAGCAGTACTTC	CASSLQSGSSYEQYF
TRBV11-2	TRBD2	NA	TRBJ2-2	TGTGCCAGCAGCTTAGTTTCTAGCGGGACAACCGGGGAGCTGTTTTTT	CASSLVSSGTTGELFF
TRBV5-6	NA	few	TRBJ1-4	TGTGCCAGCAGCCCCCCGCCAGGGCGTGGGGCAACTAATGAAAAACTGTTTTTT	CASSPPPGRGATNEKLFF
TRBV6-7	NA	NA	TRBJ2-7	TGTGCCAGCAGTTACTTTAGCGGCGAGCAGTACTTC	CASSYFSGEQYF
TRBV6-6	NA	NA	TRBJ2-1	TGTGCCAGCAGCCTTGACTCCGGCTCCTACAATGAGCAGTTCTTC	CASSLDSGSYNEQFF
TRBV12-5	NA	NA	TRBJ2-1	TGTGCTAGTGCTCTCTACAATGAGCAGTTCTTC	CASALYNEQFF
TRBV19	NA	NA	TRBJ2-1	TGTGCCAGTATGCTGGGGCGGTTCCCCGGGTTACGCGATGAGCAGTTCTTC	CASMLGRFPGLRDEQFF
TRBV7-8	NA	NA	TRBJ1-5	TGTGCCAGCAGTCGGACATCAAATCAGCCCCAGCATTTT	CASSRTSNQPQHF
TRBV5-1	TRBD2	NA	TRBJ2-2	TGCGCCAGCAGCGGACTAGCGGGAGAGGACGGGGAGCTGTTTTTT	CASSGLAGEDGELFF
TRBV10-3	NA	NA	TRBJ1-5	TGTGCCATCAGTGAGGGACAGATCAATCAGCCCCAGCATTTT	CAISEGQINQPQHF
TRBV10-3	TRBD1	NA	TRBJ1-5	TGTGCCATCTGGGAAGGGGGCCTCAATCAGCCCCAGCATTTT	CAIWEGGLNQPQHF
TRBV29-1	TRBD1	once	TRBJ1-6	TGCAGCGTTGGAGCAGGGGGTACATCACCCCTCCACTTT	CSVGAGGTSPLHF
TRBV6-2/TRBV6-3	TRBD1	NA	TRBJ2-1	TGTGCCAGCAGTTACATCACAGGGGGTGTCAACAATGAGCAGTTCTTC	CASSYITGGVNNEQFF
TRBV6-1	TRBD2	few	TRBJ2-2	TGTGCCAGCAGTGAGGGACTAGCGGGAATCACCGGGGAGCTGTTTTTT	CASSEGLAGITGELFF
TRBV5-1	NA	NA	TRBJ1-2	TGCGCCAGCAGCTTGGCCCAGTCAGACTATGGCTACACCTTC	CASSLAQSDYGYTF
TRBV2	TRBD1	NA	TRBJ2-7	TGTGCCAGCAGTGAAGGTACCGGGACAGCCTTTTTC	CASSEGTGTAFF
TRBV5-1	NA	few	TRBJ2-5	TGCGCCAGCAGCTTGGTTAGCGGCCAAGAGACCCAGTACTTC	CASSLVSGQETQYF
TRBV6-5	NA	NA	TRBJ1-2	TGTGCCACCGCCCTGGGGACAAACTATGGCTACACCTTC	CATALGTNYGYTF